A single T cell receptor (beta chain) is shown here with its context. What it binds is unknown. The data were taken from a study of CXCR3-negative and CXCR3-positive naive CD8 T cells. Overall study results and limits: Naive cells used TRBV-TRBJ genes in much the same way whether CXCR3-negative or CXCR3-positive; memory cells did not. Naive subsets had comparable surface CD5, so TRB CDR3 properties gauged TCR strength. CXCR3-positive naive cells had more hydrophobic TRB CDR3s than CXCR3-negative naive cells.

UMI-labeled 5' RACE TRB cDNA libraries were prepared from the cells. TCRdb re-called the 5' RACE reads; every CDR3 protein appears as one record, without DNA. Its table records some 140,000 distinct CDR3 sequences. The receptor's source is a human donor in good health. Some clones in this sample may be carry-over from other donors' samples. The sequencing input was naive CXCR3+ CD8+ T cells from blood. The subset here: CD45RO-CCR7+CD27+CD95- naive CD8+ T cells expressing CXCR3 (TNR3+).

CDR3 in amino acids: CASSHQAGEYF. This rearrangement joins TRBV5-6 to TRBJ2-7; TCRdb returns TRBD1, unconfirmable since there is no DNA. The V gene's germline CDR1 is SGHDT and CDR2 YYEEEE. The CDR3 totals 11 residues.